This TCR beta chain was obtained from a study of CD8+ T cells in alopecia areata. Study in general: At a dose of 5 to 10 mg twice daily, oral tofacitinib was given to treated patients.

Described treatment: oral pan-JAK inhibitor, 5-10 mg twice daily. In regard to this clone: What it binds is not known.

The V gene's germline CDR1 is SGHDN and CDR2 FVKESK. Between the trimmed V and J ends, which lost 6 bases and 8 bases, there was a span of 5 bases. CDR3 size: 10 residues. Isolated RNA was reverse transcribed into cDNA used as the sequencing template. The protocol was immunoSEQ multiplex PCR, while the TCRdb copy is restricted to in-frame clones and leaves out a portion. This sample carries around 180,000 clones, approximately 57% of them seen once, and the ten largest clones take approximately 0.97%. Study observations and caveats: Across lesional scalp, and particularly alopecia totalis/universalis, clonality surpassed that of normal scalp. Sequencing of scalp samples also includes resident alphabeta T cells from normal skin.

V and J are TRBV14 and TRBJ1-5; D is uncertain. The source material was CD4+ T cells sorted from blood, sampled at week 24, from a patient treated with tofacitinib. The clonotype comes from a human donor with alopecia areata. Here the CDR3 DNA reads TGTGCCAGCAGTTCAAAGCCCCAGCATTTT. Encoded protein: CASSSKPQHF. The whole variable domain, remainder taken from reference TRBV14 and TRBJ1-5, is EAGVTQFPSHSVIEKGQTVTLRCDPISGHDNLYWYRRVMGKEIKFLLHFVKESKQDESGMPNNRFLAERTGGTYSTLKVQPAELEDSGVYFCASSSKPQHFGDGTRLSIL.